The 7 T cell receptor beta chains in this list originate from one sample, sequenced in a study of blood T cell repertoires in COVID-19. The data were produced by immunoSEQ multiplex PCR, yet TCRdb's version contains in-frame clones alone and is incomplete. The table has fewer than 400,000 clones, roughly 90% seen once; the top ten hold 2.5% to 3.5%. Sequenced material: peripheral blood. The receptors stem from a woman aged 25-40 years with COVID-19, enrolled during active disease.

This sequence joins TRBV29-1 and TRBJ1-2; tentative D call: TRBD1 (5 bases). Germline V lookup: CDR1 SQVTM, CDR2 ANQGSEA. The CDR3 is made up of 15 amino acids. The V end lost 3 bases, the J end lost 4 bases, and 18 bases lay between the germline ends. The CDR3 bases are TGCAGCGTTGAGCCCCCCCCGGCAGGGATCTATGGCTACACCTTC. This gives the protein CSVEPPPAGIYGYTF.

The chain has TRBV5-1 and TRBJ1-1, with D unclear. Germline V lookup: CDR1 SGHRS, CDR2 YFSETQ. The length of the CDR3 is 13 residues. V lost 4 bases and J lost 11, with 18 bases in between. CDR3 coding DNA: TGCGCCAGCAGCACGGACGGTCCGGGAAGCGCTTTCTTT. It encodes CASSTDGPGSAFF.

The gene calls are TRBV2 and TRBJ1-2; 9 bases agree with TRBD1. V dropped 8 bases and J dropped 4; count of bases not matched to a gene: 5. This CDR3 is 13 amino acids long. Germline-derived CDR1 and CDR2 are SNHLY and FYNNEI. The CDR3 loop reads CASGGTGFYGYTF. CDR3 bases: TGTGCCAGCGGGGGGACAGGGTTCTATGGCTACACCTTC.

CDR3 in amino acids: CASLGRSTRETQYF. CDR3 DNA: TGTGCCAGCCTAGGGAGGTCCACAAGGGAGACCCAGTACTTC. The chain employs TRBV21-1 and TRBJ2-5; TRBD2, the D gene given by the table, was not confirmed from the DNA. TRBV21-1 is reported as a pseudogene. This CDR3 comprises 14 residues.

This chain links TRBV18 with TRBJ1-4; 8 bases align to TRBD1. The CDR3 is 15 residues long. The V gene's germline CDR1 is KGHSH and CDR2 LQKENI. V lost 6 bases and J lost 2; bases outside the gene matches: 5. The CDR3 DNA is TGTGCCAGCTCCCCCCAGGGGGCCACTAATGAAAAACTGTTTTTT. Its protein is CASSPQGATNEKLFF.

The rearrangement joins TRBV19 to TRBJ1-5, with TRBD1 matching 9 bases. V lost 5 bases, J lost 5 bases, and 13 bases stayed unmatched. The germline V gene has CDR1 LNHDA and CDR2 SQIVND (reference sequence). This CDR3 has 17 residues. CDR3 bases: TGTGCCAGTAGTCCTGCTCGACTCCGGGACAGGGATCAGCCCCAGCATTTT. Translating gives CASSPARLRDRDQPQHF. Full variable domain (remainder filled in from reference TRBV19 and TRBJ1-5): DGGITQSPKYLFRKEGQNVTLSCEQNLNHDAMYWYRQDPGQGLRLIYYSQIVNDFQKGDIAEGYSVSREKKESFPLTVTSAQKNPTAFYLCASSPARLRDRDQPQHFGDGTRLSIL.

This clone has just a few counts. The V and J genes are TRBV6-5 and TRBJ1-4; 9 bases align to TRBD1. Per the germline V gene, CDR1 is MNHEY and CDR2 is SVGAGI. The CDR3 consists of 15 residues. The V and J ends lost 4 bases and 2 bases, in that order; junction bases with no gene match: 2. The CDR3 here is CASSFGQGTNEKLFF. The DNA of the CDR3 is TGTGCCAGCAGTTTTGGACAGGGGACTAATGAAAAACTGTTTTTT.